Reported below is one T cell receptor beta chain. Its target is unknown. This specimen includes other DNA sequences encoding the same CDR3. This sample was included in a study of shared clonotypes between healthy human individuals. Turning to the study itself: The cohort had two women and a few men, ages 18 to 49. Findings of the study overall: Sequencing depth was predicted to influence how clonotypes are shared among donors.

Profiled with immunoSEQ multiplex PCR; TCRdb holds only in-frame clones, not every one. Here the sample spans about 480,000 clones, more than 65% being singletons. All of the donors resided in Nashville, Tennessee, and each was a Caucasian adult. Genomic DNA for unsorted samples, which was extracted with the QIAamp DNA Blood Mini kit, came from roughly 100 million PBMCs. V dropped 6 bases and J dropped 3 bases, with 9 bases sitting between them. Germline CDR1 SGHTA, CDR2 FQGNSA. The CDR3 spans 12 residues. The chain couples TRBV7-2 to TRBJ2-7; TRBD1 is a possible D gene (6 bases). The clonotype was recovered from a woman in her thirties or forties in good health. Some clones in this sample may be carry-over from other donors' samples. The sequenced sample was PBMCs. DNA for the CDR3: TGTGCCAGCAGTTCGACAGGCTACGAGCAGTACTTC. Protein sequence: CASSSTGYEQYF.